The clone carrying this T cell receptor (beta chain) showed up just a few times. The time point is: peripheral blood 6 weeks after treatment start. The sample comes from a study of PD-L1 blockade in urothelial cancer. Using immunoSEQ multiplex PCR, the repertoire was profiled, and TCRdb retains in-frame clones only, with some absent. The sample records about 30,000 clones, about 80% being singletons. The germline gives CDR1 GTSNPN, CDR2 SVGIG (reference sequence). V shed 3 bases, J shed 8 bases, and the junction held 9 bases outside the gene matches. The CDR3 is made up of 14 amino acids. The chain is built from TRBV30 and TRBJ1-4; 7 bases line up with TRBD1. The sequencing here drew on PBMCs, taken around atezolizumab (anti-PD-L1) treatment. This receptor was identified in a man aged 65-85 years with urothelial cancer. CDR3 region: CAWRSDRAGEKLFF. CDR3 nucleotide sequence: TGTGCCTGGAGAAGCGACAGGGCGGGGGAAAAACTGTTTTTT.